One T cell receptor (beta chain) is described in this entry. Healthy bone marrow donors made up the donor group. The PCR contained 60 Vbeta and 13 Jbeta primers. The repertoire was sequenced with immunoSEQ multiplex PCR; TCRdb's copy has only in-frame clones and lacks some. The data contain just over 150,000 clones, 75% to 90% of them singletons. Deletions cut 8 bases from V and 0 bases from J, with 7 bases between. Germline CDR1 and CDR2: SNHLY and FYNNEI. The CDR3 runs 12 residues. The record originates from a study of cytomegalovirus exposure and HLA in healthy donors. Background on the study: Falling in the Caucasian-associated ancestry cluster were 65% to 90% of approximately 400 genotyped donors.

This clonotype was obtained from a woman aged 18-35 years in good health and CMV-seronegative. The gene calls are TRBV2 and TRBJ1-2; D call uncertain. The material sequenced was PBMCs. CDR3 in amino acids: CASGGTNYGYTF. In DNA form, the CDR3 reads TGTGCCAGCGGAGGGACTAACTATGGCTACACCTTC.